Following are 26 T cell receptor beta chains from one sample sequenced in a study of blood T cell repertoires in COVID-19. Here immunoSEQ multiplex PCR was the method, and the copy in TCRdb shows in-frame clones only, minus some. This table holds 110,000 to 150,000 clones, over 75% found once. The sequencing sample was made of peripheral blood. These receptor sequences come from a woman aged 50 to 65 with acute or convalescent COVID-19.

The chain recombines TRBV11-3 with TRBJ1-6; the match to TRBD1 covers 11 bases. Per germline, CDR1 SGHNT and CDR2 YENEEA. This CDR3 has 14 amino acids. With V trimmed by 5 bases and J by 10 bases, 4 bases remained unmatched. CDR3 region: CASSMGTGGSPLHF. CDR3 DNA sequence: TGTGCCAGCAGCATGGGGACAGGGGGATCACCCCTCCACTTT.

This clone was observed many times. The CDR3: CASSPTGRGGTDTQYF. The CDR3 DNA sequence: TGTGCCAGCAGCCCCACTGGGCGGGGAGGAACAGATACGCAGTATTTT. The rearrangement links TRBV7-6 to TRBJ2-3; TRBD2 is a possible D gene (6 bases). Trimming cost V 5 bases and J 3 bases, with 18 bases left between them. Germline CDR1 is SGHVS and CDR2 is FNYEAQ. CDR3 size: 16 residues.

The genes are TRBV5-1 and TRBJ2-7; weak D call: TRBD1 (5 bases). The CDR3 spans 14 residues. V was cut by 0 bases and J by 3 bases, with 10 bases left in between. CDR1 and CDR2 (germline): SGHRS, YFSETQ. Here the CDR3 reads CASSLEGQFYEQYF. In DNA form, the CDR3 reads TGCGCCAGCAGCTTGGAGGGGCAGTTCTACGAGCAGTACTTC.

The chain employs TRBV2 and TRBJ1-4; TRBD1 matches at 9 bases. The CDR3 spans 15 residues. Per germline, CDR1 SNHLY and CDR2 FYNNEI. J was trimmed by 8 bases and V by 4 bases; bases with no gene match: 8. The CDR3 sequence is CASSVTGQGGEKLFF. The CDR3, as DNA: TGTGCCAGCAGTGTAACGGGACAGGGAGGAGAAAAACTGTTTTTT.

This chain links TRBV5-1 with TRBJ1-4, with D possibly TRBD1 on 6 matching bases. V shed 7 bases and J shed 6 bases, with 10 bases lying between them. The CDR3 runs 12 residues. Germline CDR1 is SGHRS and CDR2 is YFSETQ. The CDR3 region has the DNA TGCGCCAGCTCGGACAGTTATGAAAAACTGTTTTTT. Residues: CASSDSYEKLFF.

This clone was seen only once. The chain has TRBV2 and TRBJ1-4, with TRBD1 matching 9 bases. The germline CDR1 and CDR2 sequences are SNHLY and FYNNEI. This CDR3 spans 13 amino acids. Germline trimming cut 6 bases from V and 8 bases from J; bases unmatched to any gene: 4. CDR3: CASRRDRDEKLFF. For the CDR3, the DNA is TGTGCCAGCAGACGGGACAGGGACGAAAAACTGTTTTTT. Together with reference TRBV2 and TRBJ1-4, the CDR3 gives the full variable domain: EPEVTQTPSHQVTQMGQEVILRCVPISNHLYFYWYRQILGQKVEFLVSFYNNEISEKSEIFDDQFSVERPDGSNFTLKIRSTKLEDSAMYFCASRRDRDEKLFFGSGTQLSVL.

The V call is TRBV5-8, the J call TRBJ2-5; D is ambiguous. V was trimmed by 0 bases and J by 5 bases, leaving 11 bases between them. CDR1 and CDR2 (germline): SGHTS, YDEGEE. There are 14 residues in the CDR3. The CDR3 loop is CASSLVGSRETQYF. The CDR3 bases are TGTGCCAGCAGCTTGGTTGGTAGTCGGGAGACCCAGTACTTC.

J is TRBJ2-5 and V is TRBV6-6; 16 nucleotides line up with TRBD2. Germline V gene lookup returns CDR1 MNHNY and CDR2 SVGAGI (reference sequence). J gave up 5 bases and V 6 bases, and 6 bases lay outside the gene matches. CDR3 length: 16 amino acids. CDR3 sequence reads: CASSGTSGGALETQYF. DNA of the CDR3: TGTGCCAGCAGCGGGACTAGCGGGGGGGCCTTGGAGACCCAGTACTTC.

CDR3 sequence reads: CASSTFPTGLGSPLHF. The CDR3 DNA is TGTGCCAGCAGCACTTTTCCGACAGGGCTCGGCTCACCCCTCCACTTT. The J gene is TRBJ1-6, the V gene TRBV21-1; TRBD1, the table's D call, was not compared with the DNA. TRBV21-1 is a pseudogene. The CDR3 loop spans 16 amino acids.

The V and J genes are TRBV4-3 and TRBJ2-1; D remains unclear. This CDR3 is built from 15 residues. Trimming took off 2 bases at V and 0 bases at J, with 8 bases between the two ends. Germline V gene lookup returns CDR1 LGHNA and CDR2 YSLEER. CDR3 bases: TGCGCCAGCAGCCAATCCAAGAGCTCCTACAATGAGCAGTTCTTC. As protein: CASSQSKSSYNEQFF.

With respect to this clone: Other nucleotide sequences in the sample specify the same CDR3. This chain connects TRBV3-1 (or the pseudogene TRBV3-2) to TRBJ1-1, with D tentatively TRBD1 (6 bases). The V end was cut by 0 bases, the J end by 5 bases, with 7 bases between. Germline V lookup: CDR1 LGHDT, CDR2 YNNKEL (reference sequence). CDR3 length: 13 residues. The CDR3 DNA sequence: TGTGCCAGCAGCCAAGATAGGGGGACTGAAGCTTTCTTT. Protein: CASSQDRGTEAFF.

This chain links TRBV27 with TRBJ2-3; TRBD2 aligns across 7 bases. Trimming took 3 bases from V and 9 from J; bases not matched to a gene: 6. Germline CDR1 MNHEY, CDR2 SMNVEV (reference sequence). This CDR3 spans 13 amino acids. CDR3 sequence (DNA): TGTGCCAGCAGTTTTTCGGGGCGGGAGACGCAGTATTTT. It yields the protein CASSFSGRETQYF.

The chain employs TRBV7-2 and TRBJ2-1, with TRBD2 matching over 11 bases. The germline V gene encodes CDR1 SGHTA and CDR2 FQGNSA. This CDR3 has 15 residues. With V trimmed by 2 bases and J by 6 bases, 3 bases remained unmatched. For the CDR3, the DNA is TGTGCCAGCAGCTTAACCGGGACTAGCGGCAATGAGCAGTTCTTC. Translation: CASSLTGTSGNEQFF.

CDR3 amino acids: CASSQTPSGGIHNSPLHF. The CDR3 DNA reads as TGTGCCAGCAGCCAAACCCCGAGCGGGGGGATACACAATTCACCCCTCCACTTT. The chain is built from TRBV3-1 (or the pseudogene TRBV3-2) and TRBJ1-6; D is perhaps TRBD1 (5 bases). V lost 2 bases and J 7 bases, leaving 21 bases between the germline ends. CDR1 is LGHDT and CDR2 is YNNKEL in the germline V gene (reference sequence). The CDR3 is made up of 18 amino acids.

This chain connects TRBV7-9 to TRBJ1-2; 11 nucleotides line up with TRBD1. The germline V gene encodes CDR1 SEHNR and CDR2 FQNEAQ (reference sequence). The CDR3 length is 17 residues. V shed 6 bases and J 3 bases; nucleotides not matched to a gene: 12. The CDR3 here is CASRKTGQGVEDYGYTF. CDR3 DNA sequence: TGTGCCAGCAGGAAGACGGGACAGGGGGTAGAGGACTATGGCTACACCTTC.

The CDR3 sequence is CASSLVRELKYEQYF. The CDR3 nucleotides are TGTGCCAGCAGCTTGGTGCGGGAGTTAAAATACGAGCAGTACTTC. The rearrangement links TRBV7-8 to TRBJ2-7; TRBD2 aligns across 7 bases. This CDR3 is built from 15 residues. J lost 4 bases, V lost 3 bases, and 9 bases had no gene match. Germline CDR1 is SGHVS and CDR2 is FQNEAQ. The full variable domain, its missing parts supplied by reference TRBV7-8 and TRBJ2-7, is GAGVSQSPRYKVAKRGQDVALRCDPISGHVSLFWYQQALGQGPEFLTYFQNEAQLDKSGLPSDRFFAERPEGSVSTLKIQRTQQEDSAVYLCASSLVRELKYEQYFGPGTRLTVT.

The V gene is TRBV3-1 (or the pseudogene TRBV3-2), the J gene TRBJ2-7, with 7 bases fitting TRBD1. This CDR3 region has 13 residues. The germline V gene encodes CDR1 LGHDT and CDR2 YNNKEL (reference sequence). With 4 bases clipped from V and 5 bases from J, the junction kept 5 bases outside the gene matches. Here the CDR3 reads CASSRDRVDEQYF. The CDR3 DNA is TGTGCCAGCAGCCGCGACAGGGTTGACGAGCAGTACTTC.

This clone was seen ten or more times. The sample contains more than one DNA sequence encoding this CDR3. The J gene is TRBJ1-3, the V gene TRBV12-3 or TRBV12-4; unclear D gene. Trimming took off 2 bases at V and 4 bases at J, with 3 bases between the two ends. The CDR3 extends over 12 amino acids. CDR3 DNA sequence: TGTGCCAGCAGTTTACAGGGAAACACCATATATTTT. It encodes CASSLQGNTIYF.

V usage is TRBV6-1 and J usage is TRBJ1-1, with D tentatively TRBD1 (5 bases). This CDR3 is 14 amino acids long. V lost 1 base and J 2 bases, leaving 8 bases between the germline ends. The germline V gene has CDR1 MNHNS and CDR2 SASEGT. CDR3 loop: CASSEVGGNTEAFF. CDR3 DNA sequence: TGTGCCAGCAGTGAAGTGGGGGGAAACACTGAAGCTTTCTTT.

The V and J genes are TRBV19 and TRBJ2-5; the match to TRBD2 covers 10 bases. In germline, CDR1 is LNHDA, CDR2 SQIVND (reference sequence). Losses at the gene ends were 7 bases for V and 1 base for J; bases not matched to a gene: 6. CDR3 length equals 15 residues. The CDR3 DNA reads TGTGCCAGTACCGGGACTAGCGTCTCCCAAGAGACCCAGTACTTC. As protein: CASTGTSVSQETQYF.

The V and J genes are TRBV7-2 and TRBJ1-1; 8 positions match TRBD1. The V gene's germline CDR1 is SGHTA and CDR2 FQGNSA. This CDR3 contains 14 residues. V shed 4 bases and J 5 bases; nucleotides not matched to a gene: 6. The CDR3 region is CASSWGQVRTEAFF. The CDR3 DNA is TGTGCCAGCAGCTGGGGACAGGTGCGTACTGAAGCTTTCTTT.

To note about this clone: The sample has other DNA sequences that encode this CDR3 too. The chain links TRBV6-5 to TRBJ2-7; D possibly corresponds to TRBD1 (5 bases). V was shortened by 5 bases and J by 5 bases, with 13 bases between the two germline ends. From germline, CDR1 is MNHEY and CDR2 SVGAGI. The CDR3 covers 13 residues. Written as DNA, the CDR3 is TGTGCCAGCAGTCGCCAAGACAGTAACGAGCAGTACTTC. Its translation is CASSRQDSNEQYF.

This clone appeared once. The rearrangement joins TRBV27 to TRBJ2-3, with TRBD1 matching over 8 bases. The CDR3 covers 16 residues. The junction had 9 bases not matched to a gene; V was cut back by 5 bases and J by 2 bases. The germline gives CDR1 MNHEY, CDR2 SMNVEV (reference sequence). The CDR3 nucleotides are TGTGCCAGCAGTGCCCCCGGGACAGGCTACACAGATACGCAGTATTTT. This codes for CASSAPGTGYTDTQYF.

The rearrangement joins TRBV6-5 to TRBJ2-7; 9 nucleotides agree with TRBD1. With V trimmed by 7 bases and J by 6 bases, 7 bases remained unmatched. Germline assignment: CDR1 MNHEY and CDR2 SVGAGI. CDR3 length: 13 amino acids. CDR3 protein: CASTRQGEREQYF. CDR3 coding DNA: TGTGCCAGCACCCGACAGGGGGAACGCGAGCAGTACTTC.

This clone occurred a few times. The same CDR3 also results from other DNA sequences found in this sample. The chain recombines TRBV6-5 with TRBJ1-6; D is unresolved. This CDR3 has 15 amino acids. Between the trimmed V and J ends, which lost 3 bases and 0 bases, there was a span of 6 bases. Looked up from germline, CDR1 is MNHEY and CDR2 is SVGAGI. CDR3 bases: TGTGCCAGCAGTTATAGCGCCTCCTATAATTCACCCCTCCACTTT. Protein: CASSYSASYNSPLHF.

There are many counts of this clone. The chain carries TRBV3-1 (or the pseudogene TRBV3-2) and TRBJ1-2, with a tentative D call TRBD1 (5 bases). V lost 6 bases and J lost 6, with 20 bases in between. CDR1 is LGHDT and CDR2 is YNNKEL in the germline V gene (reference sequence). The CDR3 sequence is 15 residues long. CDR3 nucleotide sequence: TGTGCCAGCAGATCTAAAGGGGCCCAGGCAAATGGCTACACCTTC. Translated, it gives CASRSKGAQANGYTF.